This T cell receptor beta chain was captured by sequencing in a study of blood T cell repertoires in COVID-19 (dated by TCRdb to the early 2020s). General notes on the study: Samples from collaborators originated in the United States, Italy and Spain and spanned both the acute and convalescent phases of COVID-19. The material from the prospective study consisted of cDNA or gDNA derived from T cells, B-cell-depleted T cells, or PBMCs. The dataset comprised deeply sampled blood TCRbeta repertoires from subjects exposed to, actively infected with, or recovered from COVID-19. The repertoires were released in a freely available public database meant as a resource for research on the immune response to SARS-CoV-2. Samples came from the ongoing ImmuneRACE study (first 160 participants) plus 1,254 subjects from 6 global collaborators. Nearly every sample came with metadata listing a de-identified subject ID, COVID-19 status, age in years and sex. Where available, HLA class I and class II types were obtained from metadata supplied by the sample provider rather than from assay-based typing. Study-wide findings and limitations: The amount of clinical and demographic metadata varied by source and participant and was provided uncurated.

The CDR3 runs 15 amino acids, cysteine and phenylalanine included. Of the read, only the CDR3 DNA is kept; its 45 bases are in frame from base 1. V lost 2 bases and J lost 5 bases, and the count of bases not matched to a germline gene is 6. Taken from the germline V gene, the CDR1 and CDR2 loops are MNHEY and SVGAGI. The immunoSEQ Assay, a bias-controlled multiplex PCR, was used to amplify TCRbeta CDR3 regions from genomic DNA. The authors' analysis ran thus. The number of nucleated cells in each sample was estimated from the amplification of reference gene primers within the assay. Sequence reads were collapsed and filtered to measure the absolute abundance of every unique TCRbeta CDR3 rearrangement. Productive Simpson clonality was computed per sample as the square root of Simpson's diversity index over productive rearrangements. TCRdb carries this immuneACCESS record with in-frame sequences only. Its versions omit some clonotypes, under half of them owing to an unresolved V gene in the studies checked, with the rest unexplained. For V, J and clone size, that table is used; D and trimming come from the DNA. This sample has about 250,000 clones in its table, and approximately 90% of those were observed once. Of the sample, 1.5% to 2% falls within the top ten clones.

Enrolling through a virtual design, the prospective study's participants ranged in age from roughly 18 to 89 years and lived across some 23 United States geographic areas. In the prospective study, cohorts were assigned on the basis of participant-reported clinical history obtained from a screening survey and a study questionnaire. ImmuneRACE Cohort 3 recovered participants were defined by two consecutive negative NP/OP PCR tests, healthcare professional clearance, or symptom resolution. In the prospective study, mobile phlebotomists collected whole blood, serum and a nasopharyngeal or oropharyngeal swab from each participant. Additional blood draws and questionnaires over an approximately two-month period could optionally be provided by prospective study participants. Before DNA extraction, blood samples from the prospective study were shipped at room temperature or frozen. To note about this clone: What antigen it recognizes has not been identified. No much larger clonotype is one base removed from it; base qualities were not supplied.

Material for sequencing was PBMCs or T cells enriched from blood (not recorded which). This TCR derives from a man in his forties who had recovered from COVID-19. The chain is encoded by TRBV6-5 joined to TRBJ1-5; the central 7 bases match TRBD1. In nucleotides, the sequence is TGTGCCAGCAGTTACGAAGGGGGCGCCGATCAGCCCCAGCATTTT. Translated, this is CASSYEGGADQPQHF.